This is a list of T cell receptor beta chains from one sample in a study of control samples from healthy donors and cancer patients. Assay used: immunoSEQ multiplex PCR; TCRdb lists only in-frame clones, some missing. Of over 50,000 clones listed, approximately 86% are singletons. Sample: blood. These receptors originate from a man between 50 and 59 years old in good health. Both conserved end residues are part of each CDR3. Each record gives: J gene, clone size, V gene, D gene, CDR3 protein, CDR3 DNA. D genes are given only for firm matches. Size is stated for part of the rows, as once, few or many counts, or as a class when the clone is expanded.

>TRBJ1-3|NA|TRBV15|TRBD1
CATSRAQGTGNTIYF
TGTGCCACCAGCAGAGCACAGGGGACTGGAAACACCATATATTTT
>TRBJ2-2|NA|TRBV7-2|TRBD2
CASRLAGGISDTGELFF
TGTGCCAGCAGATTAGCGGGAGGAATCAGCGACACCGGGGAGCTGTTTTTT
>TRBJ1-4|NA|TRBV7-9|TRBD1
CASSSDRGLALNEKLFF
TGTGCCAGCAGCTCGGACAGGGGCCTAGCACTTAATGAAAAACTGTTTTTT
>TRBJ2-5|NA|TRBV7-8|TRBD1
CASSLGQGAGETQYF
TGTGCCAGCAGCTTGGGACAGGGGGCAGGGGAGACCCAGTACTTC
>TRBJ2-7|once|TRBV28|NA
CASSIGTSPYYDEQYF
TGTGCCAGCAGTATTGGGACGTCTCCCTACTATGACGAGCAGTACTTC
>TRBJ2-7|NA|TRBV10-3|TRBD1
CAIRGDRERNREQYF
TGTGCCATCAGAGGGGACAGGGAAAGAAATCGCGAGCAGTACTTC
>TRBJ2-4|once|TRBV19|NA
CASSGSGTPFAKNIQYF
TGTGCCAGTAGTGGCTCCGGGACACCCTTTGCCAAAAACATTCAGTACTTC
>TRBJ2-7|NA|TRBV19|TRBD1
CASSTRQGLVEQYF
TGTGCCAGTAGTACAAGACAGGGATTAGTCGAGCAGTACTTC
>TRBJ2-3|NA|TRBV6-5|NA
CASRDTVTSDTQYF
TGTGCCAGTAGAGACACCGTAACCTCAGATACGCAGTATTTT
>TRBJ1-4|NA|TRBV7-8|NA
CASSSRGVPAEKLFF
TGTGCCAGCAGCTCGAGAGGGGTTCCGGCAGAAAAACTGTTTTTT
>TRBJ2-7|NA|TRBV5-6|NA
CASSRPDTSYEQYF
TGTGCCAGCAGCCGCCCGGACACCTCCTACGAGCAGTACTTC
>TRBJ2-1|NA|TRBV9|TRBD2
CASSLLSGRVSNEQFF
TGTGCCAGCAGCCTCCTTAGCGGGAGGGTTTCCAATGAGCAGTTCTTC
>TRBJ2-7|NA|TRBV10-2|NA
CASSEFRGVVSEQYF
TGCGCCAGCAGTGAGTTTCGGGGAGTAGTCTCCGAGCAGTACTTC
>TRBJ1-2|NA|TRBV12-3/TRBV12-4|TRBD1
CASTPDRDYGYTF
TGTGCCAGCACCCCGGACAGGGACTATGGCTACACCTTC
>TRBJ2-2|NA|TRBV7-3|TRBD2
CASSRTSATGELFF
TGTGCCAGCAGCCGGACTAGCGCAACCGGGGAGCTGTTTTTT
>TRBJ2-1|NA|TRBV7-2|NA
CASSLQGSSYNEQFF
TGTGCCAGCAGCTTACAAGGGAGCTCCTACAATGAGCAGTTCTTC
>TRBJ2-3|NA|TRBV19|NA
CASSIAQARDTQYF
TGTGCCAGTAGTATAGCCCAGGCTCGGGATACGCAGTATTTT
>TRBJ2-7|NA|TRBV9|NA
CASSVPQGRSSYEQYF
TGTGCCAGCAGCGTGCCCCAAGGAAGAAGCTCCTACGAGCAGTACTTC
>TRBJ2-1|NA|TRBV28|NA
CASSFETLIYNEQFF
TGTGCCAGCAGTTTTGAGACCCTCATTTACAATGAGCAGTTCTTC
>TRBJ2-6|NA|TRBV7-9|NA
CASSLVESGANVLTF
TGTGCCAGCAGCTTAGTAGAGTCTGGGGCCAACGTCCTGACTTTC
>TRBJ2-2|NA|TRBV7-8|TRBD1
CASSQTGGVAGELFF
TGTGCCAGCAGCCAGACAGGGGGGGTCGCCGGGGAGCTGTTTTTT
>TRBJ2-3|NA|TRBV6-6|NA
CASSRVGTSTDTQYF
TGTGCCAGCAGTCGAGTCGGTACTAGCACAGATACGCAGTATTTT
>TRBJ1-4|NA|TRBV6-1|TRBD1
CASSEFQQGGEKLFF
TGTGCCAGCAGTGAATTCCAGCAGGGGGGAGAAAAACTGTTTTTT
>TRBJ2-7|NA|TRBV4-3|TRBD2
CASSQERGGLAGHYEQYF
TGCGCCAGCAGCCAAGAACGGGGAGGGCTAGCGGGACACTACGAGCAGTACTTC
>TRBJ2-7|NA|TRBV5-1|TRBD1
CASSLGQGTGEQYF
TGCGCCAGCAGCTTGGGACAGGGCACGGGCGAGCAGTACTTC
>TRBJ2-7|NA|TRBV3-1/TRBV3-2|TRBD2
CASSQVTSGRIHEQYF
TGTGCCAGCAGCCAAGTGACTAGCGGGAGAATCCACGAGCAGTACTTC
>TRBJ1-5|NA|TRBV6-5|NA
CASSLAGTANQPQHF
TGTGCCAGCAGCCTTGCGGGAACAGCTAATCAGCCCCAGCATTTT
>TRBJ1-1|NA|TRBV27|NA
CASSLLADRNTEAFF
TGTGCCAGCAGTTTACTGGCTGACCGGAACACTGAAGCTTTCTTT
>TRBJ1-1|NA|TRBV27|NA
CASRGVDSGNTEAFF
TGTGCCAGCAGGGGGGTCGACAGTGGGAACACTGAAGCTTTCTTT
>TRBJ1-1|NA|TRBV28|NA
CASSTYDANTEAFF
TGTGCCAGCAGTACATATGATGCGAACACTGAAGCTTTCTTT
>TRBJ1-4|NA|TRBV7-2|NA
CASSALPTTNEKLFF
TGTGCCAGCAGTGCACTCCCCACAACTAATGAAAAACTGTTTTTT
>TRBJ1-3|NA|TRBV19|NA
CASSNGGNFGNTIYF
TGTGCCAGTAGTAACGGGGGCAACTTTGGAAACACCATATATTTT
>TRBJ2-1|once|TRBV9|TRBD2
CASSSTGLAGPYNEQFF
TGTGCCAGCAGCTCCACGGGACTAGCGGGACCCTACAATGAGCAGTTCTTC
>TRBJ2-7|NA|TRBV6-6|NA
CASRIDGLYEQYF
TGTGCCAGCAGGATAGACGGACTCTACGAGCAGTACTTC
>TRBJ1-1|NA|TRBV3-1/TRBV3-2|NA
CASSPGVGTEAFF
TGTGCCAGCAGCCCAGGGGTGGGAACTGAAGCTTTCTTT
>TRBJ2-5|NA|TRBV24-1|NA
CATSDPTPTEETQYF
TGTGCCACCAGTGATCCGACACCTACGGAAGAGACCCAGTACTTC
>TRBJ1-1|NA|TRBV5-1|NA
CASSQGQTEAFF
TGCGCCAGCAGCCAAGGACAGACAGAAGCTTTCTTT
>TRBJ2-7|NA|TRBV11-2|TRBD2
CASSFGLAGLYEQYF
TGTGCCAGCAGCTTCGGACTAGCGGGGCTCTACGAGCAGTACTTC
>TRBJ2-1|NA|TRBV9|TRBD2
CASSVATSGANNEQFF
TGTGCCAGCAGCGTAGCAACTAGCGGGGCGAACAATGAGCAGTTCTTC
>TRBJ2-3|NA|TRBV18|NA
CASHTRGDTTDTQYF
TGTGCCAGCCACACGCGGGGCGACACGACAGATACGCAGTATTTT
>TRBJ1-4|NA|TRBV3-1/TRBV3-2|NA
CASSRGGLNEKLFF
TGTGCCAGCAGCCGGGGGGGACTTAATGAAAAACTGTTTTTT
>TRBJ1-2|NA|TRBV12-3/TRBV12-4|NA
CASSQGFRYGYTF
TGTGCCAGCAGCCAGGGCTTCCGTTATGGCTACACCTTC
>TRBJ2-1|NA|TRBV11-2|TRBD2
CASSSSGNHNEQFF
TGTGCCAGCTCCTCTAGCGGGAATCACAATGAGCAGTTCTTC
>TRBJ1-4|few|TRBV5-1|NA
CASSSRAGNEKLFF
TGCGCCAGCAGCTCCAGGGCTGGGAATGAAAAACTGTTTTTT
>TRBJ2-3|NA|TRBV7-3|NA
CASSPRGSFPTDTQYF
TGTGCCAGCAGCCCGCGGGGTTCTTTCCCCACAGATACGCAGTATTTT
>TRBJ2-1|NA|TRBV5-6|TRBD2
CASSQRTGLAGVAYNEQFF
TGTGCCAGCAGCCAAAGGACGGGACTAGCGGGAGTGGCCTACAATGAGCAGTTCTTC